Below, 10 T cell receptor beta chains from the same sample are listed, as sequenced in a study of blood T cell repertoires in COVID-19. Generated by immunoSEQ multiplex PCR, the TCRdb table keeps only in-frame clones and is missing some. The table records 350,000 to 400,000 clones, just over 90% of them present only once. The source material was PBMCs or T cells enriched from blood (not recorded which). The receptors originated from a woman aged 40 to 49 who had been exposed to COVID-19.

This clone was counted a single time. The V gene is TRBV10-1, the J gene TRBJ1-2, with D possibly matching TRBD1 (6 bases). Germline V CDR1 and CDR2: WNHNN, SYGVQD (reference sequence). This CDR3 has 15 residues. V was clipped by 2 bases and J by 3 bases, with 13 bases between them. CDR3 protein: CASSEGEDSYYGYTF. CDR3 DNA sequence: TGCGCCAGCAGTGAGGGAGAGGACAGCTACTATGGCTACACCTTC.

This clone was seen only a few times. The chain employs TRBV5-8 and TRBJ2-7; 9 bases fit TRBD1. CDR1 is SGHTS, CDR2 YDEGEE, per germline. V trimming: 4 bases; J trimming: 5 bases; junction bases outside the gene matches: 13. The CDR3 runs 16 residues. CDR3 DNA sequence: TGTGCCAGCAGCGGTGGTATCGGGACAGGGTGGCACGAGCAGTACTTC. It encodes CASSGGIGTGWHEQYF.

This rearrangement joins TRBV19 to TRBJ1-1; a weak D match, TRBD1 (6 bases). The CDR3 length is 11 residues. Germline CDR1 is LNHDA and CDR2 is SQIVND (reference sequence). V was cut by 10 bases and J by 1 base, with 7 bases left in between. The chain's CDR3 is CAKQGNTEAFF. For the CDR3, the DNA is TGTGCCAAACAGGGGAACACTGAAGCTTTCTTT.

The V call is TRBV28, the J call TRBJ1-1; no reliable D call. The CDR3 length is 12 residues. Trimming took 9 bases from V and 1 from J, leaving 9 bases between them. Germline V gene sequence: CDR1 MDHEN, CDR2 SYDVKM. CDR3 coding DNA: TGTGCCAGTAATAAGCGGAACACTGAAGCTTTCTTT. The encoded protein is CASNKRNTEAFF.

The chain joins TRBV11-2 to TRBJ1-2, with D tentatively TRBD1 (6 bases). Germline lookup yields CDR1 SGHAT and CDR2 FQNNGV. The CDR3 extends over 15 amino acids. The ends were cut back, 6 bases at V and 0 bases at J, with 14 bases in the middle. For the CDR3, the DNA is TGTGCCAGCAGTTCCTCTGGACAGTCTAACTATGGCTACACCTTC. Protein sequence: CASSSSGQSNYGYTF. The entire variable domain, with the rest obtained from reference TRBV11-2 and TRBJ1-2, is as follows: EAGVAQSPRYKIIEKRQSVAFWCNPISGHATLYWYQQILGQGPKLLIQFQNNGVVDDSQLPKDRFSAERLKGVDSTLKIQPAKLEDSAVYLCASSSSGQSNYGYTFGSGTRLTVV.

Here the CDR3 DNA reads TGCGCCAGCAGCCAAGAGTTTAGCTCCTACAATGAGCAGTTCTTC. Amino acid sequence: CASSQEFSSYNEQFF. The chain couples TRBV4-3 to TRBJ2-1, with D unresolved. The V gene's germline CDR1 is LGHNA and CDR2 YSLEER. Trimming shortened V by 0 bases and J by 0 bases, and 6 bases separated the two germline ends. This CDR3 contains 15 residues.

V is TRBV18 and J is TRBJ1-5, with D maybe TRBD1 (6 bases). The CDR3 is 14 amino acids. Germline CDR1 KGHSH, CDR2 LQKENI. V was cut by 4 bases and J by 1 base, with 8 bases left in between. The CDR3 nucleotides are TGTGCCAGCTCACAGGGGGTGAGCAATCAGCCCCAGCATTTT. It codes for CASSQGVSNQPQHF.

CDR3 in DNA: TGCAGTGCTAGTCAGGGCGGTTCACCCCTCCACTTT. Residues: CSASQGGSPLHF. The gene calls are TRBV20-1 and TRBJ1-6; perhaps TRBD1 as D (5 bases). Germline V gene sequence: CDR1 DFQATT, CDR2 SNEGSKA (reference sequence). This CDR3 has 12 amino acids. Trimming pared 3 bases from V and 9 bases from J, leaving 9 bases between.

This clone was counted a single time. V and J are TRBV11-2 and TRBJ1-1; D not resolved. The germline V gene has CDR1 SGHAT and CDR2 FQNNGV. The CDR3 sequence is 17 residues long. V was cut by 1 base and J by 1 base, with 16 bases left in between. CDR3 nucleotides: TGTGCCAGCAGCTTAGGGTCGATCGTCTTACAGAACACTGAAGCTTTCTTT. Translated: CASSLGSIVLQNTEAFF. The variable domain in full, completed from reference TRBV11-2 and TRBJ1-1, reads EAGVAQSPRYKIIEKRQSVAFWCNPISGHATLYWYQQILGQGPKLLIQFQNNGVVDDSQLPKDRFSAERLKGVDSTLKIQPAKLEDSAVYLCASSLGSIVLQNTEAFFGQGTRLTVV.

This chain connects TRBV5-1 to TRBJ1-6; the match to TRBD1 covers 7 bases. Germline CDR1 SGHRS, CDR2 YFSETQ. After removal of 5 bases from V and 4 bases from J, the junction contained 12 bases not matched to a gene. The CDR3 runs 17 residues. CDR3 sequence reads: CASRYLTGTAYNSPLHF. CDR3 DNA sequence: TGCGCCAGCAGATACTTAACCGGGACAGCTTATAATTCACCCCTCCACTTT.